The 6 T cell receptor beta chains below all came from one sample that was sequenced in a study of metastatic and nonmetastatic thyroid tumors (dated by TCRdb to the early 2020s). No treatment had been received by any patient before thyroid surgery. Libraries came from PCR. Sequencing used an Illumina HiSeq 4000. Using fastp trimming at Q25 and MiXCR clonotype assembly, TCRdb reanalyzed the public sequencing data and kept in-frame beta chains. Recorded for this sample are about 70,000 clones; around 18% of them occurred a single time. 9.5% to 15% of the sample is held by the ten biggest clonotypes. The sample comprised blood. The receptors derive from a female donor with papillary thyroid cancer or a benign thyroid nodule (not recorded which). Some clones in this sample may be carry-over from other donors' samples.

V is TRBV6-4 and J is TRBJ2-2; D is uncertain. CDR1 and CDR2 (germline): MRHNA, SNTAGT. Deletions cut 2 bases from V and 5 bases from J, with 6 bases between. The CDR3 consists of 13 residues. The DNA for the CDR3 is TGTGCCAGCAGTGACGGTGAGACCGGGGAGCTGTTTTTT. Encoded protein: CASSDGETGELFF.

This chain joins TRBV7-9 and TRBJ1-3; the match to TRBD1 covers 7 bases. This CDR3 spans 15 amino acids. V lost 3 bases, J lost 2 bases, and 4 bases stayed unmatched. In germline, CDR1 is SEHNR, CDR2 FQNEAQ (reference sequence). CDR3 sequence (DNA): TGTGCCAGCAGCTTCTTCGACAGGGCTGGAAACACCATATATTTT. It codes for CASSFFDRAGNTIYF.

As to this clone: A much larger clonotype is one base distant, so this may be a read error. V usage is TRBV6-1 and J usage is TRBJ2-5; TRBD1 agrees at 7 bases. The germline CDR1 and CDR2 sequences are MNHNS and SASEGT. The CDR3 totals 14 residues. The CDR3 here is CAISVDRTGKTQYF. CDR3 nucleotides: TGTGCCATCAGTGTGGACAGGACGGGGAAGACCCAGTACTTC.

This clone was observed many times. V is TRBV29-1 and J is TRBJ2-7, with TRBD2 as a possible D gene (6 bases). The ends were cut back, 4 bases at V and 0 bases at J, with 10 bases in the middle. The CDR3 covers 13 residues. The germline CDR1 and CDR2 sequences are SQVTM and ANQGSEA. CDR3 in DNA: TGCAGCGTTGGGCGGGGCCTCTCCTACGAGCAGTACTTC. Protein sequence: CSVGRGLSYEQYF.

This chain connects TRBV9 to TRBJ2-1; D call uncertain. The CDR3 has 15 amino acids. The V gene's germline CDR1 is SGDLS and CDR2 YYNGEE. Deletions cut 3 bases from V and 3 bases from J, with 13 bases between. The CDR3 loop is CASSADTLGYNEQFF. CDR3 nucleotides: TGTGCCAGCAGCGCCGACACATTGGGCTACAATGAGCAGTTCTTC.

This clone appeared a few times. A much larger clone is a single base away; this may be a read error. This sample also contains other DNA sequences that code for the same CDR3. The chain is built from TRBV20-1 and TRBJ1-2, with 7 bases identical to TRBD1. Trimming at V came to 3 bases and at J to 8 bases, leaving 9 bases not matched to a gene. The CDR3 is 13 amino acids. Germline CDR1 is DFQATT and CDR2 is SNEGSKA (reference sequence). CDR3 sequence reads: CSARRGQSEGYTF. CDR3 DNA sequence: TGCAGTGCTAGGCGGGGACAGTCGGAAGGCTACACCTTC.